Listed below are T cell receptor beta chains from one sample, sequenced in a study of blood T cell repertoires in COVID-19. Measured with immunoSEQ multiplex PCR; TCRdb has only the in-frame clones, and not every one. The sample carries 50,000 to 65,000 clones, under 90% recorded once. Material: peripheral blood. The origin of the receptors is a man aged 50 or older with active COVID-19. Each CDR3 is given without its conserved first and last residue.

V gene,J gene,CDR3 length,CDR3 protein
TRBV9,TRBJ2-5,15,ASSPREGGGAGETQY
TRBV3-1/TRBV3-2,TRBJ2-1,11,ASSQDLVHLQF
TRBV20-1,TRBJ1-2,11,SASKGGAYGYT
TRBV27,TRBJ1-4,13,ASRSRTGPNEKLF
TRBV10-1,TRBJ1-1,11,ASSESSDTEAF
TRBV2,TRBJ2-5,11,AIQQVVQETQY
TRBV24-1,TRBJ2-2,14,ATSDGDRGNTGELF
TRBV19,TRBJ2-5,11,ASSSDRQETQY
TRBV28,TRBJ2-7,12,ASRRRQGRYEQY
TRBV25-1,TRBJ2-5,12,ASNPLGPQETQY
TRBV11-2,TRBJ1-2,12,ASSLDTGFGGYT
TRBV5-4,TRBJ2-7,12,ASSPGLAVYEQY
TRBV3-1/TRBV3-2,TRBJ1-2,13,ASSQGTGGVYGYT
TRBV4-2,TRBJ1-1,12,ASSQNYRDTEAF
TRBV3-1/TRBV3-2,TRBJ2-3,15,ASSQEVGGGGTDTQY
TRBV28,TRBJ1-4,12,ASSLRDRGQKLF
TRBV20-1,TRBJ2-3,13,SASDRREPTDTQY
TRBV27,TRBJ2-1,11,ASSLQGYNEQF
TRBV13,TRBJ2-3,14,ASSSSWLAGEDTQY
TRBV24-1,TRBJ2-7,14,ATSESGTGGSYEQY
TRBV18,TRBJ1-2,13,ASSLGNRPDGGYT
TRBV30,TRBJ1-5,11,AWSATPELPQH
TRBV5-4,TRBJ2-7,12,ASSLRLAPSEQY
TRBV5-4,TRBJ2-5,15,ASSLALAGVRQETQY
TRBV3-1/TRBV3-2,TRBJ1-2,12,ASSRDRYGDGYT
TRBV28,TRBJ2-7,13,ASLGRGVRTYEQY
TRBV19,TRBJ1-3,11,ATRLYSGNTIY
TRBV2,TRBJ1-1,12,ASTVQGGLSEAF
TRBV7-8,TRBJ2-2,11,ASSPRPNGELF
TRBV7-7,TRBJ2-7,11,ASSLAEGQEQY
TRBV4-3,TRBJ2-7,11,ASSPWTEYEQY
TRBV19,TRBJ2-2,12,ASSSPGRTGELF
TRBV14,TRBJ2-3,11,ASSLLTGDTQY
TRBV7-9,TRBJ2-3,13,ASNGWEARTDTQY
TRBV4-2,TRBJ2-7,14,ASSPLSSGGLDEQY
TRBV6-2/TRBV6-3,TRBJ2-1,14,ASSSSRDRIYNEQF
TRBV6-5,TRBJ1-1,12,ASERGQARAEAF
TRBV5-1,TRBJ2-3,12,ASATGKHGDTQY
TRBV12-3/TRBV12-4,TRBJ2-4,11,ASSGRLRNIQY
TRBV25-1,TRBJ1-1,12,ASRGQGMNTEAF
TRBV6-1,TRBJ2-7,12,ASSEASQGYEQY
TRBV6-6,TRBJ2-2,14,ASSRGGTANTGELF
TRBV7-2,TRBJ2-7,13,ASSLKGLGPYEQY
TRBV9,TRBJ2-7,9,ASSDTYEQY
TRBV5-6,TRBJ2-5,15,ASSPEGGQPFQETQY
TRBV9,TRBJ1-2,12,ASSDREGGKGYT
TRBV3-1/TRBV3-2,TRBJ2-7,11,ASTRGQTYEQY
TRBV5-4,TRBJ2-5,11,ASSSGTSGDQY
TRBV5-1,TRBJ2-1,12,ASSLRGFGDEQF
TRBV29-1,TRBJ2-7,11,SVISGSSYEQY
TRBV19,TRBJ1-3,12,ASMVGASGNTIY
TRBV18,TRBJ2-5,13,ASSPRQGAGETQY
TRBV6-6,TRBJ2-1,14,ASSLLGAQDSNEQF
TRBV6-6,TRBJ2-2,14,ASGPKDRVGTGELF